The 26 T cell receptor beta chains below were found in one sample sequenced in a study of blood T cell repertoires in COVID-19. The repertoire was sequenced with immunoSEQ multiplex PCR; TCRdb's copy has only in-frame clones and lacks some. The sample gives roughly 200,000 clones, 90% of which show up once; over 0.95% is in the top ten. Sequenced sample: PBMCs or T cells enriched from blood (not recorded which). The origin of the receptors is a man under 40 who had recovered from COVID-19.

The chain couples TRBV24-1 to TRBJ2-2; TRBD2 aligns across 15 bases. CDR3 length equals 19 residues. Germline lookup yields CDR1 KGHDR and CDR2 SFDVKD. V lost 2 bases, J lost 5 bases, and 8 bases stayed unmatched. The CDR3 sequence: CATSDSGLAGGQGTGELFF. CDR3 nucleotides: TGTGCCACCAGTGATTCGGGACTAGCGGGAGGTCAGGGAACCGGGGAGCTGTTTTTT.

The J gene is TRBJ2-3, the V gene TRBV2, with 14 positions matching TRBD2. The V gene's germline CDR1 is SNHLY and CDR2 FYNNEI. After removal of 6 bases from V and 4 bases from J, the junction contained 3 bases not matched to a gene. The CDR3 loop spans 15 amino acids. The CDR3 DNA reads TGTGCCAGCAGAGGGACTAGCGGGAGCGCAGATACGCAGTATTTT. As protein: CASRGTSGSADTQYF.

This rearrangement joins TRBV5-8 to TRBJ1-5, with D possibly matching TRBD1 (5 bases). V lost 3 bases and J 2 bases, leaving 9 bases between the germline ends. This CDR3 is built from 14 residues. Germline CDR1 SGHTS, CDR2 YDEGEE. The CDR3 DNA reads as TGTGCCAGCAGCTGGAGGGGCGGCAATCAGCCCCAGCATTTT. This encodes CASSWRGGNQPQHF.

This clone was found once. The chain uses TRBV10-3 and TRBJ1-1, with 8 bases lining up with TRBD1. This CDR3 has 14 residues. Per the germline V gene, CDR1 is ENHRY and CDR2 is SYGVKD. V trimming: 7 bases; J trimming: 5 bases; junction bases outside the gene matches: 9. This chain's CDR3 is CAITMDREGTEAFF. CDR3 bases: TGTGCCATCACTATGGACAGGGAAGGGACTGAAGCTTTCTTT.

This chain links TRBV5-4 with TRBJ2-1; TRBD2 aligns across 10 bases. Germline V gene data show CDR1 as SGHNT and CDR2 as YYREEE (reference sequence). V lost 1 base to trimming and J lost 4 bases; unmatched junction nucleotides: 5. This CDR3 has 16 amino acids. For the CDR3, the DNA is TGTGCCAGCAGCTTGCCGGGACTAGCGCAATACAATGAGCAGTTCTTC. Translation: CASSLPGLAQYNEQFF. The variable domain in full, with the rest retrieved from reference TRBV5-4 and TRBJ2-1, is ETGVTQSPTHLIKTRGQQVTLRCSSQSGHNTVSWYQQALGQGPQFIFQYYREEENGRGNFPPRFSGLQFPNYSSELNVNALELDDSALYLCASSLPGLAQYNEQFFGPGTRLTVL.

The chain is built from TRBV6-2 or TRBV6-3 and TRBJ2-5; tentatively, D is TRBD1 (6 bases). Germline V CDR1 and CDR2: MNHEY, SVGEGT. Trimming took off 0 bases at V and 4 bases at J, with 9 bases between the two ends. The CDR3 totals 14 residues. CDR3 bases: TGTGCCAGCAGTTACTCCAGGGGTGGAGAGACCCAGTACTTC. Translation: CASSYSRGGETQYF.

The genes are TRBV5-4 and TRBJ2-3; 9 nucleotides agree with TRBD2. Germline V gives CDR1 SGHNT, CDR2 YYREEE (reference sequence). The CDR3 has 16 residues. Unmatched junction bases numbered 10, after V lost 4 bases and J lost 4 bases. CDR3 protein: CASSPGGGRAPDTQYF. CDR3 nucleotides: TGTGCCAGCAGCCCGGGAGGCGGGAGGGCCCCAGATACGCAGTATTTT.

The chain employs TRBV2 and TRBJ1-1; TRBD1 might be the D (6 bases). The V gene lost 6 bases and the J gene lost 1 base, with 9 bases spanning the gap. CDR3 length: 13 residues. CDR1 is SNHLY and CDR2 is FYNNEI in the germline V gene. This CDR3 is CASSQTGNTEAFF. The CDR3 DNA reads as TGTGCCAGCAGCCAGACAGGGAACACTGAAGCTTTCTTT.

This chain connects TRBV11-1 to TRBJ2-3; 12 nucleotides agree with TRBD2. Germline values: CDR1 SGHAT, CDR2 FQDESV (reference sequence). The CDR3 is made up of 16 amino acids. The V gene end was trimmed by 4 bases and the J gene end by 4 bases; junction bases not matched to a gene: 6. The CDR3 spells CASSSRLAGAPDTQYF. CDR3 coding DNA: TGTGCCAGCAGCTCCCGACTAGCGGGAGCCCCAGATACGCAGTATTTT.

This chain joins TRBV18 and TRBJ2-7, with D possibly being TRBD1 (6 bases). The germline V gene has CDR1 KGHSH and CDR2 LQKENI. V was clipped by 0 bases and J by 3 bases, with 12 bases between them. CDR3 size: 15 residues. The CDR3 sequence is CASSPPGQLNYEQYF. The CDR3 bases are TGTGCCAGCTCACCACCCGGACAGCTTAACTACGAGCAGTACTTC.

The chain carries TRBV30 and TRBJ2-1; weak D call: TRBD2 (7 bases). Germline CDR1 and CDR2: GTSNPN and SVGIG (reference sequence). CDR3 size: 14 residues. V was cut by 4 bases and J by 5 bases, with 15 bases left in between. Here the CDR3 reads CAWKGGLTHNEQFF. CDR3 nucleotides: TGTGCCTGGAAGGGGGGACTAACTCACAATGAGCAGTTCTTC. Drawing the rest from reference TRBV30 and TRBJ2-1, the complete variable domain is SQTIHQWPATLVQPVGSPLSLECTVEGTSNPNLYWYRQAAGRGLQLLFYSVGIGQISSEVPQNLSASRPQDRQFILSSKKLLLSDSGFYLCAWKGGLTHNEQFFGPGTRLTVL.

The CDR3 loop is CAIVGVGPYEQYF. The CDR3, as DNA: TGTGCCATCGTAGGGGTGGGGCCTTACGAGCAGTACTTC. V gene TRBV28 combines with J gene TRBJ2-7; TRBD1 is a possible D gene (5 bases). Looked up from germline, CDR1 is MDHEN and CDR2 is SYDVKM. The CDR3 contains 13 residues. The V end was cut by 10 bases, the J end by 4 bases, with 17 bases between.

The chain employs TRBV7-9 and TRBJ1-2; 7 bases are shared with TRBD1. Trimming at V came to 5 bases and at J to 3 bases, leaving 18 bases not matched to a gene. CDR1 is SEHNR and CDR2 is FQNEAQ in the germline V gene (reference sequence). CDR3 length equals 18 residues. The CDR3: CASSPADRELTGDYGYTF. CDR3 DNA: TGTGCCAGCAGCCCAGCTGATCGAGAATTAACAGGGGACTATGGCTACACCTTC.

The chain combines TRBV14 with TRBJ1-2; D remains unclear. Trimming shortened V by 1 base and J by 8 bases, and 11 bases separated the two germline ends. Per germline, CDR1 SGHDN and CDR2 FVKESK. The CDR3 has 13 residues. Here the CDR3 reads CASSQVMVSGYTF. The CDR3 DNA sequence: TGTGCCAGCAGCCAAGTAATGGTGAGCGGCTACACCTTC.

The CDR3 spells CASSFTGGPHLPHNEKLFF. DNA of the CDR3: TGTGCCAGCAGTTTTACGGGGGGCCCTCATCTTCCCCATAATGAAAAACTGTTTTTT. The chain joins TRBV27 to TRBJ1-4; weak D call: TRBD1 (6 bases). Germline loops: CDR1 MNHEY, CDR2 SMNVEV (reference sequence). The CDR3 sequence is 19 residues long. Trimming removed 3 bases at V and 4 bases at J, with 24 bases between.

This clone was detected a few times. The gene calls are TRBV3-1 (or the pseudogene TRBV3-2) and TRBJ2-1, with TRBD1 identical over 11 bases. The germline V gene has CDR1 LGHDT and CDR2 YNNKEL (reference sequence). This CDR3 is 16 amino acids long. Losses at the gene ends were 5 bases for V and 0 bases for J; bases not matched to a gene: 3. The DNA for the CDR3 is TGTGCCAGCAGCGAAGGGACAGGGGGCTCCTACAATGAGCAGTTCTTC. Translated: CASSEGTGGSYNEQFF.

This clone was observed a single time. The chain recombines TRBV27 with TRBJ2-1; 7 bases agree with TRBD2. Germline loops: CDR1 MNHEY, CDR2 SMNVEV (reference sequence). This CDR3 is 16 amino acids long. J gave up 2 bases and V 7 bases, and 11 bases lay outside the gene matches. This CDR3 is CASKGIAGPTYNEQFF. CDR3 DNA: TGTGCCAGCAAAGGGATAGCGGGTCCTACCTACAATGAGCAGTTCTTC.

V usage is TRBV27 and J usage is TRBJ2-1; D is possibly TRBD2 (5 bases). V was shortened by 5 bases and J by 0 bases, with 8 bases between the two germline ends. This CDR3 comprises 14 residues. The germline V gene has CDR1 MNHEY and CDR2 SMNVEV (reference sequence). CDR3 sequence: CASSSGSSYNEQFF. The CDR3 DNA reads TGTGCCAGCAGTAGCGGCAGCTCCTACAATGAGCAGTTCTTC.

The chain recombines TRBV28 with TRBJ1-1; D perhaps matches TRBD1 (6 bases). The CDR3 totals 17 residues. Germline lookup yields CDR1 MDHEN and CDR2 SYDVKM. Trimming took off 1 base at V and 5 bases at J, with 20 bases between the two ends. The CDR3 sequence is CASSLSGRGTRATEAFF. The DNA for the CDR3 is TGTGCCAGCAGTTTATCGGGGCGGGGGACAAGGGCGACTGAAGCTTTCTTT. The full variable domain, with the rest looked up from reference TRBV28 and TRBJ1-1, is DVKVTQSSRYLVKRTGEKVFLECVQDMDHENMFWYRQDPGLGLRLIYFSYDVKMKEKGDIPEGYSVSREKKERFSLILESASTNQTSMYLCASSLSGRGTRATEAFFGQGTRLTVV.

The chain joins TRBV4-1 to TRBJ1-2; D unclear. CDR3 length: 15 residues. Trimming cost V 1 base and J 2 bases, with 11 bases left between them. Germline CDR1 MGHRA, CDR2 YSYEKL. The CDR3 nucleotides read TGCGCCAGCAGCCAAGGAATCGACATCAACTATGGCTACACCTTC. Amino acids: CASSQGIDINYGYTF.

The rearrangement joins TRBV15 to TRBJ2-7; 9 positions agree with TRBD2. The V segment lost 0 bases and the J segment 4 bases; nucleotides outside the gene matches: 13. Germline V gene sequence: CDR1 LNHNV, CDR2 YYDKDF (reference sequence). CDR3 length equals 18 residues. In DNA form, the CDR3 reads TGTGCCACCAGCAGAGATTCTCCCCCGGCGCGGGGGGGTTACGAGCAGTACTTC. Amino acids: CATSRDSPPARGGYEQYF.

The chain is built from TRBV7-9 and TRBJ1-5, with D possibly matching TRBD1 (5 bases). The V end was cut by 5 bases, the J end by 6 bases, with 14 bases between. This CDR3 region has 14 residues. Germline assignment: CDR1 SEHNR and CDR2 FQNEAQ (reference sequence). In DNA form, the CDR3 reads TGTGCCAGCAGCCTTTCAGGGTTCAGTCAGCCCCAGCATTTT. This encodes CASSLSGFSQPQHF.

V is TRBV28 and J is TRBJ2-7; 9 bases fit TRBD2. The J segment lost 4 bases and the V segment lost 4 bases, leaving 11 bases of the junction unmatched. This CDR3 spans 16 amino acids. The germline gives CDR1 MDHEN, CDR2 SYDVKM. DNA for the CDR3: TGTGCCAGCAGTTCCCTTTTCGTAGCGGGAGTATACGAGCAGTACTTC. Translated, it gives CASSSLFVAGVYEQYF.

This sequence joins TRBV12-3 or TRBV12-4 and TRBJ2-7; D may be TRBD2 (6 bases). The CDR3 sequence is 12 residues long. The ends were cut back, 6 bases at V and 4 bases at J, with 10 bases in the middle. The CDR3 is CASSRLVYEQYF. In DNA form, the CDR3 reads TGTGCCAGCAGCAGACTAGTTTACGAGCAGTACTTC.

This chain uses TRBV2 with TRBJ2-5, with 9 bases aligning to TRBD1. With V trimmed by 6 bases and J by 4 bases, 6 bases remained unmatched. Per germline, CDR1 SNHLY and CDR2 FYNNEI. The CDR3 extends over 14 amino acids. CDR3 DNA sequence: TGTGCCAGCAGCGGGACAGGGTTCGCAGAGACCCAGTACTTC. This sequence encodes CASSGTGFAETQYF. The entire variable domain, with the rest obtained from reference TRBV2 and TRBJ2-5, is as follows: EPEVTQTPSHQVTQMGQEVILRCVPISNHLYFYWYRQILGQKVEFLVSFYNNEISEKSEIFDDQFSVERPDGSNFTLKIRSTKLEDSAMYFCASSGTGFAETQYFGPGTRLLVL.

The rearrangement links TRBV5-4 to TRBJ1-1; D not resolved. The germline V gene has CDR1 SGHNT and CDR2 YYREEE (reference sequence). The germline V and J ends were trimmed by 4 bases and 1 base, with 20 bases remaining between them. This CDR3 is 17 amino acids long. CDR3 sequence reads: CASSLPFQAPKNTEAFF. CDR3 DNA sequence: TGTGCCAGCAGCCTACCCTTTCAGGCGCCTAAGAACACTGAAGCTTTCTTT.